The 18 T cell receptor beta chains below come from one sample, sequenced in a study of blood T cell repertoires in COVID-19. Here immunoSEQ multiplex PCR was the method, and the copy in TCRdb shows in-frame clones only, minus some. Seen here are about 170,000 clones, approximately 81% observed once, and the top ten hold more than 14%. Sequencing was performed on peripheral blood. The receptors derive from an older woman with COVID-19, enrolled during active disease.

The gene calls are TRBV6-1 and TRBJ2-5; TRBD1 matches 8 bases. The J segment lost 6 bases and the V segment lost 2 bases, leaving 11 bases of the junction unmatched. The CDR3 runs 16 residues. Germline CDR1 reads MNHNS; CDR2 reads SASEGT. The CDR3: CASSERPRQGRQTQYF. CDR3 in DNA: TGTGCCAGCAGTGAACGGCCGAGACAGGGGCGACAGACCCAGTACTTC.

V usage is TRBV2 and J usage is TRBJ2-4; D gene unclear. The V gene's germline CDR1 is SNHLY and CDR2 FYNNEI. The V end was cut by 6 bases, the J end by 5 bases, with 8 bases between. This CDR3 is 12 amino acids long. The DNA for the CDR3 is TGTGCCAGCAGGGTAGTAGAAAACATTCAGTACTTC. Translating gives CASRVVENIQYF.

The chain uses TRBV7-2 and TRBJ2-5, with D perhaps matching TRBD1 (6 bases). CDR1 SGHTA and CDR2 FQGNSA come from the germline V gene. This CDR3 region has 15 residues. Deletions cut 5 bases from V and 3 bases from J, with 16 bases between. CDR3 nucleotide sequence: TGTGCCAGCAGCCTACAGATCTCAGGGGAAGAGACCCAGTACTTC. Translating it yields CASSLQISGEETQYF.

The CDR3 here is CASSFDISSNQPQHF. The CDR3 DNA follows: TGTGCCAGCAGTTTCGACATTTCTAGCAATCAGCCCCAGCATTTT. This chain connects TRBV28 to TRBJ1-5, with D uncertain. The germline V and J ends were trimmed by 3 bases and 0 bases, with 9 bases remaining between them. In germline, CDR1 is MDHEN, CDR2 SYDVKM. The CDR3 consists of 15 residues.

This clone came up once. The chain's CDR3 is CASSRGLLTPLHF. CDR3 nucleotides: TGTGCCAGCAGCCGAGGACTCCTGACTCCCCTCCACTTT. The V and J genes are TRBV6-6 and TRBJ1-6, with D unresolved. Germline lookup yields CDR1 MNHNY and CDR2 SVGAGI (reference sequence). The V end was cut by 6 bases, the J end by 13 bases, with 16 bases between. The CDR3 sequence is 13 residues long.

This clone was seen once. This sequence joins TRBV30 and TRBJ2-1, with 9 nucleotides matching TRBD2. The CDR3 runs to 16 residues. The junction had 12 bases not matched to a gene; V was cut back by 4 bases and J by 5 bases. Looked up from germline, CDR1 is GTSNPN and CDR2 is SVGIG (reference sequence). The CDR3 sequence: CAWNPPRSGGDNEQFF. Written as DNA, the CDR3 is TGTGCCTGGAACCCCCCGCGTAGCGGGGGAGACAATGAGCAGTTCTTC.

This rearrangement joins TRBV30 to TRBJ1-5, with D possibly being TRBD1 (5 bases). Trimming cost V 1 base and J 6 bases, with 16 bases left between them. CDR3 length: 15 residues. Germline V gene data show CDR1 as GTSNPN and CDR2 as SVGIG (reference sequence). The DNA for the CDR3 is TGTGCCTGGAGTGCGGGACTTCCCTCCACTCAGCCCCAGCATTTT. The encoded protein is CAWSAGLPSTQPQHF. Supplemented by reference TRBV30 and TRBJ1-5, the full variable domain reads SQTIHQWPATLVQPVGSPLSLECTVEGTSNPNLYWYRQAAGRGLQLLFYSVGIGQISSEVPQNLSASRPQDRQFILSSKKLLLSDSGFYLCAWSAGLPSTQPQHFGDGTRLSIL.

The chain uses TRBV11-2 and TRBJ1-2, with no clear D. There are 16 residues in the CDR3. Trimming shortened V by 0 bases and J by 4 bases, and 15 bases separated the two germline ends. The germline CDR1 and CDR2 sequences are SGHAT and FQNNGV. The CDR3 DNA reads as TGTGCCAGCAGCTTAGATCAGGCAATCTCATCCTATGGCTACACCTTC. Amino acid sequence: CASSLDQAISSYGYTF.

The chain has TRBV18 and TRBJ1-2, with a tentative D call TRBD1 (5 bases). Trimming removed 0 bases from V and 5 bases from J, with 10 bases in between. The CDR3 is made up of 14 amino acids. The germline V gene encodes CDR1 KGHSH and CDR2 LQKENI. The CDR3 region has the DNA TGTGCCAGCTCACCACCTTGGCAGGGTTATGGCTACACCTTC. It yields the protein CASSPPWQGYGYTF. Full variable domain (missing parts from reference TRBV18 and TRBJ1-2): NAGVMQNPRHLVRRRGQEARLRCSPMKGHSHVYWYRQLPEEGLKFMVYLQKENIIDESGMPKERFSAEFPKEGPSILRIQQVVRGDSAAYFCASSPPWQGYGYTFGSGTRLTVV.

The chain has TRBV5-4 and TRBJ2-1; D gene ambiguous. Trimming cost V 0 bases and J 4 bases, with 14 bases left between them. The CDR3 contains 16 residues. Germline V gives CDR1 SGHNT, CDR2 YYREEE (reference sequence). In nucleotides, the CDR3 is TGTGCCAGCAGCTTGGGAGTCACCCCTAGATACAATGAGCAGTTCTTC. Encoded protein: CASSLGVTPRYNEQFF.

This chain connects TRBV18 to TRBJ2-1; D gene ambiguous. V lost 3 bases to trimming and J lost 6 bases, with 12 bases between them. The CDR3 sequence is 14 residues long. The V gene's germline CDR1 is KGHSH and CDR2 LQKENI. CDR3 sequence reads: CASSPSLNLNEQFF. DNA for the CDR3: TGTGCCAGCTCACCTTCCCTAAATCTCAATGAGCAGTTCTTC.

The V gene is TRBV5-1, the J gene TRBJ2-5, with 12 nucleotides matching TRBD1. This CDR3 comprises 14 residues. The trim removed 5 bases at V and 5 bases at J, leaving 4 bases unmatched. Germline V gene lookup returns CDR1 SGHRS and CDR2 YFSETQ. The CDR3 sequence: CASSRGQGAETQYF. The CDR3 DNA is TGCGCCAGCAGTAGGGGACAGGGGGCCGAGACCCAGTACTTC.

CDR3 in amino acids: CASSFLSGTLQQTEAFF. CDR3 nucleotides: TGCGCCAGCAGCTTCCTTTCCGGGACACTCCAGCAGACTGAAGCTTTCTTT. V usage is TRBV5-1 and J usage is TRBJ1-1; D may be TRBD1 (6 bases). The length of the CDR3 is 17 residues. The V end lost 2 bases, the J end lost 5 bases, and 22 bases lay between the germline ends. The V gene's germline CDR1 is SGHRS and CDR2 YFSETQ.

Of note for this clone: A junction end diverges from the germline sequence, so it may reflect a read error. The chain couples TRBV6-1 to TRBJ1-5, with 7 bases matching TRBD1. The CDR3 sequence is 13 residues long. CDR1 MNHNS and CDR2 SASEGT come from the germline V gene. CDR3 bases: TGTGCCAGCAGCGAAGACAGGGTTCAGCCCCAGCATTTT. The encoded protein is CASSEDRVQPQHF.

The chain combines TRBV5-6 with TRBJ1-1; 11 nucleotides match TRBD1. The CDR3 length is 15 residues. With 0 bases clipped from V and 4 bases from J, the junction kept 2 bases outside the gene matches. The germline CDR1 and CDR2 sequences are SGHDT and YYEEEE. The CDR3 DNA is TGTGCCAGCAGCTTGGTGGGGACAGGGGGCACTGAAGCTTTCTTT. Translating gives CASSLVGTGGTEAFF.

This clone was recorded once. The rearrangement links TRBV27 to TRBJ2-3; TRBD2 matches 7 bases. Germline V gene data show CDR1 as MNHEY and CDR2 as SMNVEV (reference sequence). V lost 5 bases and J lost 4; bases outside the gene matches: 12. There are 16 residues in the CDR3. This CDR3 is CASSHRTHRGADTQYF. The CDR3 nucleotides read TGTGCCAGCAGTCACCGGACTCACCGGGGGGCAGATACGCAGTATTTT.

The chain links TRBV19 to TRBJ2-7; 15 positions match TRBD2. CDR1 is LNHDA, CDR2 SQIVND, per germline (reference sequence). CDR3 length: 16 residues. With V trimmed by 6 bases and J by 6 bases, 9 bases remained unmatched. The chain's CDR3 is CASSDGLAGGRREQYF. The CDR3 DNA reads as TGTGCCAGTAGCGACGGACTAGCGGGAGGGCGGCGCGAGCAGTACTTC.

This rearrangement joins TRBV30 to TRBJ2-5; D call uncertain. Germline assignment: CDR1 GTSNPN and CDR2 SVGIG (reference sequence). The CDR3 consists of 15 residues. V was cut by 4 bases and J by 4 bases, with 19 bases left in between. CDR3 sequence: CAWNTDVGGGETQYF. The CDR3 DNA sequence: TGTGCCTGGAATACAGACGTGGGTGGTGGAGAGACCCAGTACTTC.